A selection of T cell receptor beta chains follows, all from one sample in a study of T-cell memory formation after mild COVID-19. TCRdb analysed the 5' RACE reads with MiXCR anew, one entry per CDR3 protein. Among 300,000 to 400,000 distinct CDR3 sequences listed, over 13% were seen once. Sequences were obtained from PBMCs or a T cell subset sorted from them (not recorded which). The receptors were gathered from a man aged 18 to 29 who had mild COVID-19 (a few samples of this study predate the infection). Cell type and time point are not known. Both conserved end residues are part of each CDR3. Each record gives: V gene, D gene, CDR3 protein. The D gene is left open where the match is weak.

>TRBV7-9|TRBD1
CASSLFEDRVEETQYF
>TRBV20-1|TRBD1
CSASQWGTGGDNKGYTF
>TRBV5-4|TRBD1
CASSLDRGTLSGANVLTF
>TRBV5-6|-
CASSPLAVGGVYTF
>TRBV29-1|-
CSVEWLYREKTQYF
>TRBV5-5|TRBD1
CASSLAFTGANEKLFF
>TRBV5-1|TRBD2
CASQPVGGINTGELFF
>TRBV28|-
CASTPLYGDTDTQYF
>TRBV4-1|-
CASSSSPRSHNEQFF
>TRBV6-5|TRBD2
CASSGGSSGEKYNEQFF